This entry features one T cell receptor (beta chain) sequence. The antigen is unknown. Data came from immunoSEQ multiplex PCR; TCRdb stores just in-frame clones and leaves some out. The sample lists around 90,000 clones; approximately 84% were seen once. The data were obtained in a study of cytomegalovirus exposure and HLA in healthy donors. Findings of the study overall: According to reports, the classifier identified cytomegalovirus status with high specificity and sensitivity. Investigators reported under 200 TCR beta chains as tied to cytomegalovirus. In vitro checks showed that a few CMV-associated chains really do target CMV antigens. Most TCR sequences proved rare, with some public TCRs found in many donors.

This CDR3 is built from 14 residues. V lost 9 bases to trimming and J lost 2 bases; unmatched junction nucleotides: 9. Per germline, CDR1 SNHLY and CDR2 FYNNEI. The chain carries TRBV2 and TRBJ2-7; 8 bases fit TRBD2. The sequenced sample was PBMCs. This clonotype was obtained from a woman aged 18-29 years in good health and CMV-seropositive. CDR3 sequence (DNA): TGTGCCAGAACCGTAGCGGGGAACACCTACGAGCAGTACTTC. This sequence encodes CARTVAGNTYEQYF.